These 3 T cell receptor beta chains were sequenced from one sample in a study of breast tumors, draining lymph nodes, adjacent tissues (TCRdb year 2016). To prepare the library, multiplex PCR was applied. Sequencing instrument: Illumina HiSeq 2000. TCRdb trimmed the raw reads at Q25, called clones with MiXCR and kept productive beta chains. CDR3 protein duplicates are merged, each entry listing the most common genes and DNA. Within this sample are roughly 70,000 distinct CDR3 sequences, with around 43% of them counted one time only. Of the sample, about 8.4% falls within the top ten clones. The sequenced sample was breast tumor tissue. Source of these receptors: a female donor with breast cancer. Some clones in this sample may be carry-over from other donors' samples.

Ten or more counts support this clonotype. This chain joins TRBV10-1 and TRBJ1-3; tentative D call: TRBD1 (5 bases). The CDR3 runs to 21 residues. Trimming stripped 1 base from V and 0 bases from J, with 25 bases between. Germline V gene lookup returns CDR1 WNHNN and CDR2 SYGVQD (reference sequence). The chain's CDR3 is CASSEFWWTRGTAHSGNTIYF. CDR3 DNA: TGCGCCAGCAGTGAGTTTTGGTGGACGCGGGGCACCGCGCACTCTGGAAACACCATATATTTT.

The rearrangement joins TRBV2 to TRBJ1-1, with D perhaps matching TRBD1 (6 bases). Trimming stripped 6 bases from V and 1 base from J, with 12 bases between. Germline V gene lookup returns CDR1 SNHLY and CDR2 FYNNEI. The CDR3 spans 14 residues. This CDR3 is CASRGQNTNTEAFF. CDR3 DNA sequence: TGTGCCAGCAGAGGACAGAATACGAACACTGAAGCTTTCTTT.

This chain connects TRBV5-1 to TRBJ1-5; a possible D gene is TRBD1 (5 bases). V lost 4 bases, J lost 0 bases, and 14 bases lay in between. Looked up from germline, CDR1 is SGHRS and CDR2 is YFSETQ. The CDR3 loop spans 16 amino acids. DNA for the CDR3: TGCGCCAGCAGCCCTGGATGGGGGGATAGCAATCAGCCCCAGCATTTT. Its translation is CASSPGWGDSNQPQHF.